A single sample is the source of the 8 T cell receptor beta chains below, sequenced in a study of shared clonotypes between healthy human individuals. Profiling relied on immunoSEQ multiplex PCR, and the TCRdb table lists in-frame clones only, not all of them. The table shows more than 2 million clones, with approximately 96% occurring only once. The material sequenced was naive CD4+ T cells sorted from blood. Described subset: CD45RA+ positively selected. All receptors derive from a man younger than 35 in good health.

The rearrangement joins TRBV9 to TRBJ2-7, with TRBD2 matching over 10 bases. The ends lost 1 base at V and 5 bases at J; junction bases unmatched: 9. This CDR3 is built from 16 residues. Germline CDR1 reads SGDLS; CDR2 reads YYNGEE. CDR3 in DNA: TGTGCCAGCAGCGTAAGAGCTAGCGGGAGAAGCAACGAGCAGTACTTC. It encodes CASSVRASGRSNEQYF.

The chain couples TRBV4-1 to TRBJ2-1, with TRBD1 matching over 8 bases. V gave up 2 bases and J gave up 3 bases; unmatched junction bases: 3. Germline assignment: CDR1 MGHRA and CDR2 YSYEKL. The CDR3 totals 15 residues. The CDR3 loop is CASSQPDRDYNEQFF. For the CDR3, the DNA is TGCGCCAGCAGCCAACCGGACAGGGACTACAATGAGCAGTTCTTC.

This rearrangement joins TRBV18 to TRBJ2-7; 7 positions match TRBD2. The CDR3 consists of 15 residues. Germline trimming cut 3 bases from V and 7 bases from J; bases unmatched to any gene: 12. The germline gives CDR1 KGHSH, CDR2 LQKENI. CDR3 sequence: CASSPGTTLLGEQYF. The CDR3 DNA reads TGTGCCAGCTCACCCGGGACTACTCTCCTTGGGGAGCAGTACTTC.

J is TRBJ2-7 and V is TRBV6-5, with 8 bases matching TRBD2. V dropped 6 bases and J dropped 3; count of bases not matched to a gene: 10. From germline, CDR1 is MNHEY and CDR2 SVGAGI. CDR3 size: 15 residues. The CDR3 sequence is CASRYEGLGYYEQYF. Written as DNA, the CDR3 is TGTGCCAGCAGGTACGAGGGACTAGGTTACTACGAGCAGTACTTC.

This clone was counted once. The V call is TRBV4-2, the J call TRBJ1-4; D is unclear. Germline V gene lookup returns CDR1 LGHNA and CDR2 YNFKEQ. The V and J ends lost 1 base and 6 bases respectively, with 6 bases between them. The CDR3 extends over 13 amino acids. The DNA for the CDR3 is TGTGCCAGCAGCCAAGGGACCTATGAAAAACTGTTTTTT. It yields the protein CASSQGTYEKLFF.

The chain is built from TRBV6-6 and TRBJ2-7, with a tentative D call TRBD1 (7 bases). CDR1 is MNHNY and CDR2 is SVGAGI in the germline V gene (reference sequence). The ends were cut back, 5 bases at V and 7 bases at J, with 24 bases in the middle. The CDR3 length is 16 residues. This chain's CDR3 is CASSPTGKGGLDEQYF. The CDR3 DNA is TGTGCCAGCAGTCCGACAGGGAAGGGAGGCTTGGATGAGCAGTACTTC.

The chain joins TRBV7-9 to TRBJ2-7, with no clear D. The CDR3 sequence is 17 residues long. Per germline, CDR1 SEHNR and CDR2 FQNEAQ (reference sequence). V lost 2 bases, J lost 2 bases, and 19 bases lay in between. The CDR3 bases are TGTGCCAGCAGCTTAAGTTACGGCTCGATCGGCCCCTACGAGCAGTACTTC. Amino acids: CASSLSYGSIGPYEQYF.

The rearrangement joins TRBV4-1 to TRBJ2-4, with TRBD2 matching over 11 bases. From germline, CDR1 is MGHRA and CDR2 YSYEKL. V lost 3 bases, J lost 0 bases, and 4 bases stayed unmatched. The CDR3 loop spans 17 amino acids. CDR3 in DNA: TGCGCCAGCAGCCAGGAGGGGACTAGCGGAGCCAAAAACATTCAGTACTTC. Translating gives CASSQEGTSGAKNIQYF.